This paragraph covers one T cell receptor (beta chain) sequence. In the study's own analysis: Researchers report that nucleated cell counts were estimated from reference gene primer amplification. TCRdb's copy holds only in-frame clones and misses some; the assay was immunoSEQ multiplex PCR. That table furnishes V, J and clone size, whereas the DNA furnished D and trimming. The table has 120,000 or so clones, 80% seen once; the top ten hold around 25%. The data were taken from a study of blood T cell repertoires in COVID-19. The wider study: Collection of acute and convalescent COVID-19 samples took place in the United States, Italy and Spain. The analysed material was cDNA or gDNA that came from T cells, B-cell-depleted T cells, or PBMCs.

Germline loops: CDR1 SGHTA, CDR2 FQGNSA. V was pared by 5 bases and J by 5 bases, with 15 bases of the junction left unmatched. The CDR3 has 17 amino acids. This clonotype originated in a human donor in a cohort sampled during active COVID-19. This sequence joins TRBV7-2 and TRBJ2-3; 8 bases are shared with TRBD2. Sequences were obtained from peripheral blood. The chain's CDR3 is CASSAGLVRIVGDTQYF. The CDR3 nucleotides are TGTGCCAGCAGCGCGGGACTAGTCCGGATAGTTGGAGATACGCAGTATTTT. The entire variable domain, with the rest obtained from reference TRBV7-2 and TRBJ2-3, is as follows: GAGVSQSPSNKVTEKGKDVELRCDPISGHTALYWYRQSLGQGLEFLIYFQGNSAPDKSGLPSDRFSAERTGGSVSTLTIQRTQQEDSAVYLCASSAGLVRIVGDTQYFGPGTRLTVL.